This T cell receptor beta chain stems from a study of CD8+ T cells in alopecia areata. For the study at large: Twice a day, 5 to 10 mg of oral tofacitinib was administered to treated patients.

V lost 4 bases and J lost 2; bases outside the gene matches: 7. The CDR3 is 16 amino acids. Germline values: CDR1 KGHSH, CDR2 LQKENI. Regarding the study as a whole: Greater clonality was observed in lesional scalp samples, especially alopecia totalis/universalis, versus normal scalp.

Treatment in this sample: oral pan-JAK inhibitor, 5-10 mg twice daily. RNA extraction and reverse transcription yielded cDNA as sequencing template. The data were produced by immunoSEQ multiplex PCR, yet TCRdb's version contains in-frame clones alone and is incomplete. The data show under 110,000 clones, approximately 63% seen once. Note on this clone: Antigen: not known.

The origin of this receptor is a human donor with alopecia areata. The chain has TRBV18 and TRBJ2-1; 8 nucleotides agree with TRBD2. Sequencing used CD8+ T cells sorted from blood, obtained at approximately week 60, from a patient treated with tofacitinib. The CDR3 protein is CASSLFSGEAYNEQFF. CDR3 sequence (DNA): TGTGCCAGCTCACTGTTTAGCGGGGAAGCCTACAATGAGCAGTTCTTC.